These 22 T cell receptor beta chains originate from one sample sequenced in a study of OX40 agonist ivuxolimab in advanced cancers. Only in-frame clones appear in the TCRdb table, and some are missing; sequencing was by immunoSEQ multiplex PCR. Among tens of thousands of clones listed, 85% to 95% were seen once. The input for sequencing was CD4+ or CD8+ T cells sorted from blood, taken in a trial of the OX40 agonist ivuxolimab. The source is an adult with an advanced solid tumor such as melanoma, head and neck, liver or kidney cancer.

This chain links TRBV11-3 with TRBJ2-5, with TRBD1 matching 8 bases. The CDR3 covers 16 residues. With 5 bases clipped from V and 3 bases from J, the junction kept 11 bases outside the gene matches. The germline V gene has CDR1 SGHNT and CDR2 YENEEA. The DNA for the CDR3 is TGTGCCAGCAGCCCACAAAAGGACAGGGACAAAGAGACCCAGTACTTC. Its protein product is CASSPQKDRDKETQYF.

The chain joins TRBV27 to TRBJ2-7; D perhaps matches TRBD1 (5 bases). In germline, CDR1 is MNHEY, CDR2 SMNVEV (reference sequence). This CDR3 is 14 amino acids long. Between the trimmed V and J ends, which lost 2 bases and 2 bases, there was a span of 10 bases. The CDR3 region is CASSLRQGTYEQYF. For the CDR3, the DNA is TGTGCCAGCAGTTTACGGCAGGGAACCTACGAGCAGTACTTC.

The V gene is TRBV5-4, the J gene TRBJ2-7, with 11 nucleotides matching TRBD2. Trimming at V came to 4 bases and at J to 1 base, leaving 10 bases not matched to a gene. CDR3 length: 17 residues. Germline V gene data show CDR1 as SGHNT and CDR2 as YYREEE (reference sequence). CDR3 loop: CASSPPRTSGYSYEQYF. The CDR3 nucleotides are TGTGCCAGCAGCCCACCCAGGACTAGCGGGTATTCCTACGAGCAGTACTTC.

This chain uses TRBV7-2 with TRBJ2-3; D perhaps matches TRBD1 (5 bases). CDR3 size: 14 residues. CDR1 is SGHTA, CDR2 FQGNSA, per germline. Trimming shortened V by 4 bases and J by 0 bases, and 8 bases separated the two germline ends. CDR3 amino acids: CASSSGQSTDTQYF. In DNA, the CDR3 is TGTGCCAGCAGCTCTGGACAAAGCACAGATACGCAGTATTTT. Full variable domain (remainder filled in from reference TRBV7-2 and TRBJ2-3): GAGVSQSPSNKVTEKGKDVELRCDPISGHTALYWYRQSLGQGLEFLIYFQGNSAPDKSGLPSDRFSAERTGGSVSTLTIQRTQQEDSAVYLCASSSGQSTDTQYFGPGTRLTVL.

The chain has TRBV18 and TRBJ2-7, with 8 bases identical to TRBD1. Germline V gives CDR1 KGHSH, CDR2 LQKENI. V gave up 3 bases and J gave up 3 bases; unmatched junction bases: 7. There are 15 residues in the CDR3. The CDR3 DNA is TGTGCCAGCTCACCCGCGGACAGGGAATTCTACGAGCAGTACTTC. This codes for CASSPADREFYEQYF.

This chain uses TRBV9 with TRBJ2-1; D may correspond to TRBD1 or TRBD2 (6 bases each). V lost 0 bases and J lost 6, with 13 bases in between. The CDR3 runs to 15 residues. Germline V gene sequence: CDR1 SGDLS, CDR2 YYNGEE. In nucleotides, the CDR3 is TGTGCCAGCAGCGTAGGGGGGGCGCTTGGCAATGAGCAGTTCTTC. This encodes CASSVGGALGNEQFF.

V usage is TRBV30 and J usage is TRBJ2-5; D tentatively fits TRBD1 or TRBD2 (6 bases each). The germline V gene encodes CDR1 GTSNPN and CDR2 SVGIG (reference sequence). The V end lost 4 bases, the J end lost 0 bases, and 21 bases lay between the germline ends. There are 17 residues in the CDR3. The CDR3 nucleotides read TGTGCCTGGACTCGGCCGGGGGCAGTCTGGTACCAAGAGACCCAGTACTTC. It is translated as CAWTRPGAVWYQETQYF.

The table lists this clone with a few counts. V is TRBV11-2 and J is TRBJ1-5; 7 bases map to TRBD1. Trimming removed 5 bases from V and 4 bases from J; junction bases left unmatched: 5. The length of the CDR3 is 14 residues. The germline V gene has CDR1 SGHAT and CDR2 FQNNGV. The DNA of the CDR3 is TGTGCCAGCAGCCGTCAGGGGGTAAATCAGCCCCAGCATTTT. Translating it yields CASSRQGVNQPQHF. Full variable domain (rest looked up from reference TRBV11-2 and TRBJ1-5): EAGVAQSPRYKIIEKRQSVAFWCNPISGHATLYWYQQILGQGPKLLIQFQNNGVVDDSQLPKDRFSAERLKGVDSTLKIQPAKLEDSAVYLCASSRQGVNQPQHFGDGTRLSIL.

The chain joins TRBV5-4 to TRBJ2-7; D is unclear. The V gene's germline CDR1 is SGHNT and CDR2 YYREEE (reference sequence). Trimming took off 0 bases at V and 2 bases at J, with 9 bases between the two ends. The CDR3 is made up of 14 amino acids. CDR3 DNA: TGTGCCAGCAGCTTGGACCGGCGGACCTACGAGCAGTACTTC. Residues: CASSLDRRTYEQYF.

In its sample, this clone was seen a few times. The chain has TRBV19 and TRBJ1-1, with 10 bases that match TRBD1. This CDR3 has 14 residues. The ends lost 6 bases at V and 1 base at J; junction bases unmatched: 2. In germline, CDR1 is LNHDA, CDR2 SQIVND (reference sequence). This CDR3 is CASRDRGQNTEAFF. The CDR3 coding sequence is TGTGCCAGTAGAGACAGGGGGCAGAACACTGAAGCTTTCTTT.

Regarding this clone: Other nucleotide sequences in the sample specify the same CDR3. The rearrangement uses TRBV6-5 and TRBJ1-2, with D uncertain. The germline gives CDR1 MNHEY, CDR2 SVGAGI. V dropped 2 bases and J dropped 0 bases, with 7 bases sitting between them. The CDR3 is made up of 14 amino acids. The CDR3 coding sequence is TGTGCCAGCAGTTACCGCGACACTAACTATGGCTACACCTTC. It specifies CASSYRDTNYGYTF.

V and J are TRBV6-4 and TRBJ2-1; TRBD2 is a possible D gene (5 bases). Trimming took 3 bases from V and 1 from J, leaving 10 bases between them. This CDR3 contains 15 residues. The germline gives CDR1 MRHNA, CDR2 SNTAGT. CDR3 in DNA: TGTGCCAGCAGTGAGGAGGCCTATTCCTACAATGAGCAGTTCTTC. It yields the protein CASSEEAYSYNEQFF.

CDR3 nucleotides: TGTGCCAGCAGCAAAGCTAGCGCAGGGGCCTACGAGCAGTACTTC. This gives the protein CASSKASAGAYEQYF. V gene TRBV21-1 combines with J gene TRBJ2-7; no DNA check was done on the table's D call, TRBD1. TRBV21-1 is a listed pseudogene. The CDR3 length is 15 residues.

The chain carries TRBV5-1 and TRBJ2-3; the D call may be TRBD1 or TRBD2 (5 bases each). V was shortened by 1 base and J by 0 bases, with 18 bases between the two germline ends. CDR1 SGHRS and CDR2 YFSETQ come from the germline V gene. This CDR3 is 18 amino acids long. The CDR3 DNA reads TGCGCCAGCAGCTTGTCGAATGAGGGGTTTTACAGCACAGATACGCAGTATTTT. This translates into CASSLSNEGFYSTDTQYF.

This rearrangement joins TRBV4-1 to TRBJ2-3; 12 bases map to TRBD2. The V segment lost 2 bases and the J segment 6 bases; nucleotides outside the gene matches: 3. CDR3 length: 15 amino acids. CDR1 MGHRA and CDR2 YSYEKL come from the germline V gene. The CDR3 nucleotides are TGCGCCAGCAGCCAAACCGGGACTAGCGGGGATACGCAGTATTTT. Protein product: CASSQTGTSGDTQYF.

The chain links TRBV19 to TRBJ2-7, with 7 positions matching TRBD1. V shed 5 bases, J shed 2 bases, and the junction held 6 bases outside the gene matches. Germline loops: CDR1 LNHDA, CDR2 SQIVND (reference sequence). The CDR3 runs to 14 residues. The CDR3 DNA follows: TGTGCCAGTAGTGATGGCAGGGGGACCTACGAGCAGTACTTC. It encodes CASSDGRGTYEQYF.

This chain uses TRBV25-1 with TRBJ2-5, with D possibly TRBD2 on 6 matching bases. Between the trimmed V and J ends, which lost 2 bases and 10 bases, there was a span of 20 bases. Germline values: CDR1 MGHDK, CDR2 SYGVNS. The CDR3 runs to 15 residues. CDR3 loop: CASSEAGSARRGQYF. The CDR3 coding sequence is TGTGCCAGCAGTGAAGCGGGAAGCGCAAGACGGGGCCAGTACTTC.

This chain connects TRBV15 to TRBJ2-5, with D possibly being TRBD2 (6 bases). The CDR3 sequence is 14 residues long. Germline CDR1 reads LNHNV; CDR2 reads YYDKDF (reference sequence). The germline V and J ends were trimmed by 1 base and 4 bases, with 10 bases remaining between them. The CDR3 DNA follows: TGTGCCACCAGCAGAGTAGGAGGGTCAGAGACCCAGTACTTC. Its translation is CATSRVGGSETQYF.

The chain is built from TRBV10-3 and TRBJ1-5; no reliable D call. Trimming removed 4 bases from V and 4 bases from J, with 11 bases in between. Germline CDR1 ENHRY, CDR2 SYGVKD. This CDR3 region has 14 residues. CDR3 sequence (DNA): TGTGCCATCAGTGCAATGGCGGATAATCAGCCCCAGCATTTT. It specifies CAISAMADNQPQHF.

This rearrangement joins TRBV19 to TRBJ2-5, with 10 nucleotides matching TRBD2. The CDR3 runs 16 residues. Germline CDR1 reads LNHDA; CDR2 reads SQIVND (reference sequence). Unmatched junction bases numbered 8, after V lost 4 bases and J lost 3 bases. CDR3 nucleotide sequence: TGTGCCAGTAGTACGGGCGCTAGCGGGAGTAAAGAGACCCAGTACTTC. This codes for CASSTGASGSKETQYF.

This chain uses TRBV5-4 with TRBJ1-2; tentatively, D is TRBD1 (5 bases). Germline V gene sequence: CDR1 SGHNT, CDR2 YYREEE (reference sequence). The CDR3 runs 14 residues. V lost 4 bases and J lost 5, with 15 bases in between. CDR3 sequence reads: CASSGWTIRYGYTF. CDR3 coding DNA: TGTGCCAGCAGCGGGTGGACAATTCGGTATGGCTACACCTTC.

The chain links TRBV9 to TRBJ2-1; 10 bases agree with TRBD2. V lost 3 bases, J lost 2 bases, and 5 bases stayed unmatched. Germline CDR1 SGDLS, CDR2 YYNGEE. This CDR3 comprises 16 residues. CDR3 DNA sequence: TGTGCCAGCAGCGCCCCTAGCGGGAGCACCTACAATGAGCAGTTCTTC. Translation: CASSAPSGSTYNEQFF. Using reference TRBV9 and TRBJ2-1 for the parts outside the CDR3, the full variable domain is DSGVTQTPKHLITATGQRVTLRCSPRSGDLSVYWYQQSLDQGLQFLIQYYNGEERAKGNILERFSAQQFPDLHSELNLSSLELGDSALYFCASSAPSGSTYNEQFFGPGTRLTVL.